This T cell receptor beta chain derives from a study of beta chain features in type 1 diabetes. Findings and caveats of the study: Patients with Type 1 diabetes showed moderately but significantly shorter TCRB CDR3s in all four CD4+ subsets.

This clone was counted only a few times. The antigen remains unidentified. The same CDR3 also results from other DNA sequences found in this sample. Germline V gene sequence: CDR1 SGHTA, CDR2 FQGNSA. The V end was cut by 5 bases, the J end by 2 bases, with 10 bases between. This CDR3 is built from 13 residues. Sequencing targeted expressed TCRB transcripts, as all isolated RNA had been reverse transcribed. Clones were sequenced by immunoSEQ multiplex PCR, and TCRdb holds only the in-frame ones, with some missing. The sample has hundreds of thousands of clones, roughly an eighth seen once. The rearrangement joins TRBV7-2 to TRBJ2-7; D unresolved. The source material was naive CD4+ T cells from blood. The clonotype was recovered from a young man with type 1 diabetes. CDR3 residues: CASSTDGPYEQYF. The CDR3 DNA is TGTGCCAGCAGCACCGACGGGCCCTACGAGCAGTACTTC.